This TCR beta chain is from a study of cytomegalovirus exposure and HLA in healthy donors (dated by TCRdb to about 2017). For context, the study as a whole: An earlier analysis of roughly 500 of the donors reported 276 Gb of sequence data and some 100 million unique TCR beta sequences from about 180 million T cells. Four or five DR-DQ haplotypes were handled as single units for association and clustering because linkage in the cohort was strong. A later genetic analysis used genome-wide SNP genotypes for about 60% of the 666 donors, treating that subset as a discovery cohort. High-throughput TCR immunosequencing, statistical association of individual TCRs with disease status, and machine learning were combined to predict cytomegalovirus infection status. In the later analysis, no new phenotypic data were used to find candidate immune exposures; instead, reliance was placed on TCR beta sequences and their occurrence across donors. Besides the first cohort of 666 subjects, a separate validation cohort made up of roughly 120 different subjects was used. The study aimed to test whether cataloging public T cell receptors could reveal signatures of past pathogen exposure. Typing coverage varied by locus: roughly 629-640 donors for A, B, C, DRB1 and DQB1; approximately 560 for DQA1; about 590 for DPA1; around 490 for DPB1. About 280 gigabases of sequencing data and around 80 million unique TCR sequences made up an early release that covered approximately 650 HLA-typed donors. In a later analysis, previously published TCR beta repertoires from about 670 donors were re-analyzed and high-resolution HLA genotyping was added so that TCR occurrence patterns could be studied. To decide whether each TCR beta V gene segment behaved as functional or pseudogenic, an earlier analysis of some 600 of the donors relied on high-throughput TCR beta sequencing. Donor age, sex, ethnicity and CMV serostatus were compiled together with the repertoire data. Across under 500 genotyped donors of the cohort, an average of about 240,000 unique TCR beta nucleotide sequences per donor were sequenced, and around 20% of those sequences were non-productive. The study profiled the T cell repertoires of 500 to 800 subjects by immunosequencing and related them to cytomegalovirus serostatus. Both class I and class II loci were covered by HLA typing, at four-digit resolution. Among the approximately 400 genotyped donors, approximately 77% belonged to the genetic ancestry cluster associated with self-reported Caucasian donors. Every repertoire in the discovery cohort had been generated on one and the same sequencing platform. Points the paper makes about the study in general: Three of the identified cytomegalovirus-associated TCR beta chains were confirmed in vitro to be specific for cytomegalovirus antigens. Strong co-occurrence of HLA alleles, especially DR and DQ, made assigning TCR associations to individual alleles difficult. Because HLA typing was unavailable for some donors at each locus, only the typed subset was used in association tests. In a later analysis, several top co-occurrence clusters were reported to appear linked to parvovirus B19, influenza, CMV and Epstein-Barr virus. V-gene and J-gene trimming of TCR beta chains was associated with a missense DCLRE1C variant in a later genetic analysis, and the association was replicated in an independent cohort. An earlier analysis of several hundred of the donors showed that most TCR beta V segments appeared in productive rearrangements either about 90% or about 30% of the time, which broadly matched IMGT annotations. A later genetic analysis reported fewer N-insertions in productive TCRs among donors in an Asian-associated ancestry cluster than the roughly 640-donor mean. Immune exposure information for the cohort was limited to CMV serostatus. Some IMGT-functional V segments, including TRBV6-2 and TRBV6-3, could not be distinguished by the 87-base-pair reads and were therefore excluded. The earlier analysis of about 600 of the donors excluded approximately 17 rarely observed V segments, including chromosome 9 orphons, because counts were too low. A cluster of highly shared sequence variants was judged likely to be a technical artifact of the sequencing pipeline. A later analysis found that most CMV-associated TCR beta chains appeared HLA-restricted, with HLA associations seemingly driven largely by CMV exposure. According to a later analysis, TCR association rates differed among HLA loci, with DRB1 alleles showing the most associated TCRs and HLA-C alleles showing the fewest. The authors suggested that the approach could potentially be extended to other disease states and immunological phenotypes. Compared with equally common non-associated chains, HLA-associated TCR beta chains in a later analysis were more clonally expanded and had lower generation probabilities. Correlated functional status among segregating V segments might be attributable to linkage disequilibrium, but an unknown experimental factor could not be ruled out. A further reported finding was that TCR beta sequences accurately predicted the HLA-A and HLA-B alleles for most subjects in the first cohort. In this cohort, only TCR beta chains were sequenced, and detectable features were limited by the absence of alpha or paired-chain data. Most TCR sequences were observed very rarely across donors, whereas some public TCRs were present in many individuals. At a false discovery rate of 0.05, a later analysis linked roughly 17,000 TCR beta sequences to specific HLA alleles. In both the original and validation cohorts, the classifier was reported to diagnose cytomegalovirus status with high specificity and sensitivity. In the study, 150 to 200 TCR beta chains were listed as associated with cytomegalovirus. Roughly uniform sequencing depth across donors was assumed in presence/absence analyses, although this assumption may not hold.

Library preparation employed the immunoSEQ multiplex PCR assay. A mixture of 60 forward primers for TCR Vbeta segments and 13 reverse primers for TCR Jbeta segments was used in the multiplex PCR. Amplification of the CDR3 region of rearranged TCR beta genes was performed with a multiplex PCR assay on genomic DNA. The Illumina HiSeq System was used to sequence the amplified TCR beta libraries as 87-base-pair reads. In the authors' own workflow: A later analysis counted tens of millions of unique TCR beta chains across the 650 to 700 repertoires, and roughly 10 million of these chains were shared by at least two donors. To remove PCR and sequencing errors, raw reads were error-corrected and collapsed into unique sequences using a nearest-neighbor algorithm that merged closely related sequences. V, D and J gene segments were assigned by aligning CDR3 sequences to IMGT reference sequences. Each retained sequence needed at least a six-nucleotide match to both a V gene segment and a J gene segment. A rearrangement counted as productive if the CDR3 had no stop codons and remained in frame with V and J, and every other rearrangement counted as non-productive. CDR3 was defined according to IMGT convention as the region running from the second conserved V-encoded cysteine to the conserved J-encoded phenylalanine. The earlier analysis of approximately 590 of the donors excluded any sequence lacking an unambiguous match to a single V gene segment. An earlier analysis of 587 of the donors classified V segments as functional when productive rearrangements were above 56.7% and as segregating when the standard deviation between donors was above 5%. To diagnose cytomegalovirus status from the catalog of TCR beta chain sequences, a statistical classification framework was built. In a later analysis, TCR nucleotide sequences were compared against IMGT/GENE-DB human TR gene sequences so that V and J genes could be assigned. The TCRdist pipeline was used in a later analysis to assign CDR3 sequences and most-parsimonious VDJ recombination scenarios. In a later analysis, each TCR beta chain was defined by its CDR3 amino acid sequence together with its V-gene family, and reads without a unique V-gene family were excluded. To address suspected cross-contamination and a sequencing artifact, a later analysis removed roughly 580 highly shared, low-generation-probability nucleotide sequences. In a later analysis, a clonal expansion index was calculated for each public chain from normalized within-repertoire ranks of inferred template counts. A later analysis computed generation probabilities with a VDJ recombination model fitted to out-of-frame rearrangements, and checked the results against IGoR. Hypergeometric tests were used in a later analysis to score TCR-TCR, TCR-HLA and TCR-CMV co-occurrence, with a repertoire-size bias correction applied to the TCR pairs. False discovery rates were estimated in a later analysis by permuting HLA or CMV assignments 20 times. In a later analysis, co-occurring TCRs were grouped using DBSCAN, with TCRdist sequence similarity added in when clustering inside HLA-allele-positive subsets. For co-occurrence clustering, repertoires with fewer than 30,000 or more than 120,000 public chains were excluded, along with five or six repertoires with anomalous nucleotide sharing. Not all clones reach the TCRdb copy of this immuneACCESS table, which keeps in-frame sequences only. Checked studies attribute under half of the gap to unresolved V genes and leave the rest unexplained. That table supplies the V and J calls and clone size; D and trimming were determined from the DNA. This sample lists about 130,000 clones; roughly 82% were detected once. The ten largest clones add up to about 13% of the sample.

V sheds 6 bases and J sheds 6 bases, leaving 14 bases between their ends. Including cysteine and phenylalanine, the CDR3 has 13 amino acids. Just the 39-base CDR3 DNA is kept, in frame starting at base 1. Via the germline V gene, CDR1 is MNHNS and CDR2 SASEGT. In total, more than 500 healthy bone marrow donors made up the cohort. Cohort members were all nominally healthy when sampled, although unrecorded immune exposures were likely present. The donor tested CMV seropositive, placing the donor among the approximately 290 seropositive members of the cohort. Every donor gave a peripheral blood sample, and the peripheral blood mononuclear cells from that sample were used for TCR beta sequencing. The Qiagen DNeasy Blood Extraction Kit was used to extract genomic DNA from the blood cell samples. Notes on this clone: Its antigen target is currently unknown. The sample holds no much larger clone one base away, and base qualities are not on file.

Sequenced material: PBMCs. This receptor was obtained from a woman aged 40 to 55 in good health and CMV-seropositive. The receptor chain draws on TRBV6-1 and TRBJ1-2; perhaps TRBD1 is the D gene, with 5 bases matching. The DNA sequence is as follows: TGTGCCAGCAGGCCCCGGGGGACGGATGGCTACACCTTC. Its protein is CASRPRGTDGYTF.